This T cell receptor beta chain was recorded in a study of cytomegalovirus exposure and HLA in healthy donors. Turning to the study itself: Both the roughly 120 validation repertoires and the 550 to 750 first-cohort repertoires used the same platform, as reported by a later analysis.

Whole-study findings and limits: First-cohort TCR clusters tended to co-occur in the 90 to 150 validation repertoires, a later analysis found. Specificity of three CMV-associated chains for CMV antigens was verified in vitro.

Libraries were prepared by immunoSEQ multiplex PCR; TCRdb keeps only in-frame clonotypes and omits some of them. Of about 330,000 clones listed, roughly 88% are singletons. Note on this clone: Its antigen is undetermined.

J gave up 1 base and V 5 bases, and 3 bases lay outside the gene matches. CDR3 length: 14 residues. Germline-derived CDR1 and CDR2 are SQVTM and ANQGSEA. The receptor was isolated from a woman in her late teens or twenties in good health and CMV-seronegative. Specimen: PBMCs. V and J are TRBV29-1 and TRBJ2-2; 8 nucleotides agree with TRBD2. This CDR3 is CSVRREVNTGELFF. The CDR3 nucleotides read TGCAGCGTTCGGCGGGAGGTGAACACCGGGGAGCTGTTTTTT.